Each of the 4 T cell receptor beta chains below was sequenced from the same sample in a study of PD-1 blockade in classical Hodgkin lymphoma. Every patient was affected by relapse after autologous stem cell transplantation, while exposure to brentuximab vedotin was not uniform. The assay was immunoSEQ multiplex PCR, and TCRdb's table has in-frame clones only and misses some. The sample includes fewer than 25,000 clones, roughly 80% of them seen just once. Sequenced material: peripheral blood mononuclear cells (PBMCs), taken before the second cycle of nivolumab. These receptors originate from a human donor with classical Hodgkin lymphoma.

The chain combines TRBV5-1 with TRBJ2-7, with 9 positions matching TRBD1. Per germline, CDR1 SGHRS and CDR2 YFSETQ. CDR3 length equals 14 residues. The V segment lost 3 bases and the J segment 7 bases; nucleotides outside the gene matches: 8. CDR3 in amino acids: CASSSGTGLIEQYF. The CDR3 DNA reads as TGCGCCAGCAGCTCCGGGACAGGGCTTATAGAGCAGTACTTC. Drawing the rest from reference TRBV5-1 and TRBJ2-7, the complete variable domain is KAGVTQTPRYLIKTRGQQVTLSCSPISGHRSVSWYQQTPGQGLQFLFEYFSETQRNKGNFPGRFSGRQFSNSRSEMNVSTLELGDSALYLCASSSGTGLIEQYFGPGTRLTVT.

The chain joins TRBV19 to TRBJ1-3; TRBD1 matches at 7 bases. V gave up 5 bases and J gave up 0 bases; unmatched junction bases: 7. The CDR3 runs 16 residues. Germline loops: CDR1 LNHDA, CDR2 SQIVND (reference sequence). The CDR3 is CASSSKGQLSGNTIYF. CDR3 bases: TGTGCCAGTAGTTCAAAGGGACAGCTCTCTGGAAACACCATATATTTT.

The V gene is TRBV6-5, the J gene TRBJ2-3, with D possibly being TRBD1 or TRBD2 (7 bases each). Germline lookup yields CDR1 MNHEY and CDR2 SVGAGI. The CDR3 consists of 15 residues. The V gene lost 4 bases and the J gene lost 3 bases, with 14 bases spanning the gap. The chain's CDR3 is CASSSRGGTTDTQYF. CDR3 nucleotides: TGTGCCAGCAGTTCCAGGGGGGGGACAACAGATACGCAGTATTTT.

This clone showed up just once. This chain connects TRBV10-3 to TRBJ1-5; D perhaps matches TRBD1 (5 bases). The CDR3 runs 13 residues. Germline CDR1 is ENHRY and CDR2 is SYGVKD. Trimming took off 6 bases at V and 5 bases at J, with 11 bases between the two ends. DNA for the CDR3: TGTGCCATCAGGACAGAGGTCCATCAGCCCCAGCATTTT. The encoded protein is CAIRTEVHQPQHF.